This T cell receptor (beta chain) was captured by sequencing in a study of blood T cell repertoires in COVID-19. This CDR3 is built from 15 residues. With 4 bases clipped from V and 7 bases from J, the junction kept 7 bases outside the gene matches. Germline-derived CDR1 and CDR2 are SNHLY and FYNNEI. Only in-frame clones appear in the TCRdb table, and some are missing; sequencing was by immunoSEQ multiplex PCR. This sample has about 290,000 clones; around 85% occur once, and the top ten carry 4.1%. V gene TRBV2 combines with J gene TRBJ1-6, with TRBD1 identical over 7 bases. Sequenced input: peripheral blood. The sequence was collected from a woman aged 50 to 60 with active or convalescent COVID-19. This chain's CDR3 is CASSGGTEGNSPLHF. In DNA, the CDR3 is TGTGCCAGCAGTGGAGGGACAGAGGGGAATTCACCCCTCCACTTT.